Listed below are T cell receptor beta chains from one sample, sequenced in a study of shared clonotypes between healthy human individuals. TCRdb keeps only in-frame clones here, not all; method: immunoSEQ multiplex PCR. The table shows hundreds of thousands of clones, with roughly four fifths occurring only once. Sequencing was performed on PBMCs. The receptors come from a woman aged 40 to 49 in good health. Some clones in this sample may be carry-over from other donors' samples. Each CDR3 is given with its conserved first and last residue. The D gene is left open where the match is weak. Not every row has a clone size; where given, it reads once, few, many or a size class.

D gene	CDR3 length	clone size	J gene	V gene	CDR3 DNA	CDR3 protein
.	15	.	TRBJ1-2	TRBV6-5	TGTGCCAGCAGTTACTCTGCAGGCCTCGCGGCTGGCTACACCTTC	CASSYSAGLAAGYTF
.	15	.	TRBJ2-6	TRBV14	TGTGCCAGCAGACTCAGGGAAACTGGGGCCAACGTCCTGACTTTC	CASRLRETGANVLTF
.	11	.	TRBJ2-7	TRBV29-1	TGCAGCGTTGAAGGCCCTCGGGAGCAGTACTTC	CSVEGPREQYF
.	15	few	TRBJ1-1	TRBV9	TGTGCCAGCAGCGTACGGGACTTGGGGAACACTGAAGCTTTCTTT	CASSVRDLGNTEAFF
.	14	.	TRBJ1-2	TRBV6-1	TGTGCCAGCAGTCAGGGCCGTGCTAACTATGGCTACACCTTC	CASSQGRANYGYTF
TRBD2	16	few	TRBJ2-5	TRBV5-4	TGTGCCAGCAGCTCCGGAGTAGCGGGGGTAGAAGAGACCCAGTACTTC	CASSSGVAGVEETQYF
TRBD2	15	.	TRBJ2-1	TRBV7-2	TGTGCCAGCAGCTTCGACCAGCGGGAGTGGAATGAGCAGTTCTTC	CASSFDQREWNEQFF
.	17	.	TRBJ1-1	TRBV2	TGTGCCAGCAGCGTGCGGATAAAAGGTGGGCACAACACTGAAGCTTTCTTT	CASSVRIKGGHNTEAFF
.	15	.	TRBJ2-5	TRBV9	TGTGCCAGCAGCGTAACCGGGACACTTCAAGAGACCCAGTACTTC	CASSVTGTLQETQYF
.	12	.	TRBJ1-2	TRBV4-1	TGCGCCAGCAGCCACAACAGGGTTGGCTACACCTTC	CASSHNRVGYTF
.	13	.	TRBJ2-7	TRBV21-1	TGTGCCAGCAGCCGGGACAGGGCCTACGAGCAGTACTTC	CASSRDRAYEQYF
.	11	once	TRBJ2-7	TRBV28	TGTGCCAGCAGTCATTCCTACGAGCAGTACTTC	CASSHSYEQYF
.	16	.	TRBJ1-2	TRBV19	TGTGCCAGTAGTACTCCAGGGGCTGGAATCAACTATGGCTACACCTTC	CASSTPGAGINYGYTF
.	11	many	TRBJ2-7	TRBV18	TGTGCCAGCTCAGATCTTTACGAGCAGTACTTC	CASSDLYEQYF
TRBD2	14	.	TRBJ2-7	TRBV15	TGTGCCACCAGCAGTCGAGCGGGAGCTGGGGAGCAGTACTTC	CATSSRAGAGEQYF
.	13	few	TRBJ1-5	TRBV19	TGTGCCAGTAGTCCGTGGGGGGAACGGCCCCAGCATTTT	CASSPWGERPQHF
.	15	few	TRBJ1-2	TRBV13	TGTGCCAGCAGCTTAGAGTTCGGCAGAGACTATGGCTACACCTTC	CASSLEFGRDYGYTF
TRBD2	16	.	TRBJ2-5	TRBV7-2	TGTGCCAGCGCTACAACCCTAGCGGGAGGACAAGAGACCCAGTACTTC	CASATTLAGGQETQYF
.	15	.	TRBJ1-1	TRBV5-4	TGTGCCAGCAGCTTGGTGGGTCTCATGAACACTGAAGCTTTCTTT	CASSLVGLMNTEAFF
.	18	.	TRBJ2-6	TRBV19	TGTGCCAGTAGTACTCCGAGACAGGCTAGCTCTGGGGCCAACGTCCTGACTTTC	CASSTPRQASSGANVLTF
.	15	.	TRBJ1-1	TRBV19	TGTGCCAGTAGTCGCAGTGGACAGATGAACACTGAAGCTTTCTTT	CASSRSGQMNTEAFF
TRBD2	14	.	TRBJ2-7	TRBV5-1	TGCGCCAGCAGCCGGACTAGCGAATCCTACGAGCAGTACTTC	CASSRTSESYEQYF
TRBD2	16	once	TRBJ2-1	TRBV6-4	TGTGCTAGCAGTTTCTCTCGGACTAGCGGGATCAATGAGCAGTTCTTC	CASSFSRTSGINEQFF
TRBD1	15	.	TRBJ2-7	TRBV6-1	TGTGCCAGCAGTGAAAGGGTGACAGGGTCCTACGAGCAGTACTTC	CASSERVTGSYEQYF
TRBD1	17	.	TRBJ2-5	TRBV18	TGTGCCAGCTCACCTTTCCTTGGGACAGGGGGTCGAGAGACCCAGTACTTC	CASSPFLGTGGRETQYF
.	13	.	TRBJ2-5	TRBV27	TGTGCCAGCAAGTGGGGGGATCAAGAGACCCAGTACTTC	CASKWGDQETQYF
TRBD2	14	.	TRBJ2-7	TRBV14	TGTGCCAGCAGCCAAGAGGGAGGGTTCCACGAGCAGTACTTC	CASSQEGGFHEQYF
.	17	once	TRBJ2-2	TRBV5-1	TGCGCCAGCAGCCTTACCGCTGGCGACCCGAACACCGGGGAGCTGTTTTTT	CASSLTAGDPNTGELFF
.	11	many	TRBJ1-2	TRBV20-1	TGCAGTGCTACCGGACGGTATGGCTACACCTTC	CSATGRYGYTF
.	13	.	TRBJ1-1	TRBV6-5	TGTGCCAGCAGTTACTCCCGGGACCATGAAGCTTTCTTT	CASSYSRDHEAFF
.	15	.	TRBJ2-7	TRBV7-7	TGTGCTAGCAGCCTCGGGCTGGGGCGAGACTACGAGCAGTACTTC	CASSLGLGRDYEQYF
.	11	.	TRBJ1-1	TRBV19	TGTGCCAGTACCTTTTACACTGAAGCTTTCTTT	CASTFYTEAFF
.	15	.	TRBJ2-3	TRBV5-1	TGCGCCAGCAGCGGACAGTCCTCCCCGGCAGATACGCAGTATTTT	CASSGQSSPADTQYF
.	13	few	TRBJ1-5	TRBV10-3	TGTGCCATCAGGGGAGATAGCAATCAGCCCCAGCATTTT	CAIRGDSNQPQHF
.	11	.	TRBJ2-1	TRBV2	TGTGCCAGCAGTCTCTACAATGAGCAGTTCTTC	CASSLYNEQFF
.	15	.	TRBJ1-1	TRBV5-1	TGCGCCAGCAGCCCGTCCCCGGGGAGGGAAGACTACGCTTTCTTT	CASSPSPGREDYAFF
TRBD2	15	.	TRBJ2-5	TRBV19	TGTGCCAGTAACACGGGACTAGGGTTAAGTGGGACCCAGTACTTC	CASNTGLGLSGTQYF
.	13	.	TRBJ2-5	TRBV28	TGTGCCAGCAGCCCGGGCTGGGGGGAGACCCAGTACTTC	CASSPGWGETQYF
.	15	.	TRBJ2-7	TRBV5-4	TGTGCCAGCAGCTTGGGGGCCGGGGGTTTAGGCGAGCAGTACTTC	CASSLGAGGLGEQYF
.	15	.	TRBJ1-5	TRBV14	TGTGCCAGCAGCCAAGGAGGGGGGGCCAATCAGCCCCAGCATTTT	CASSQGGGANQPQHF
.	12	.	TRBJ2-1	TRBV28	TGTGCCAGCGGGGACTCCTACAATGAGCAGTTCTTC	CASGDSYNEQFF
TRBD2	18	.	TRBJ2-1	TRBV19	TGTGCCAGTAGTATGACTGCGACCTTGGGCGGGAGGGCCTTTGAGCAGTTCTTC	CASSMTATLGGRAFEQFF
.	15	.	TRBJ2-5	TRBV9	TGTGCCAGCAGCCCTCGATGGGTACAAGGGGAGACCCAGTACTTC	CASSPRWVQGETQYF
.	13	.	TRBJ2-7	TRBV25-1	TGTGCCATCTTCAGGGGACGAGAGTACGAGCAGTACTTC	CAIFRGREYEQYF
TRBD2	17	.	TRBJ2-7	TRBV9	TGTGCCAGCAGCGTAGGACTAGCGGGAGGCTCACCCTACGAGCAGTACTTC	CASSVGLAGGSPYEQYF